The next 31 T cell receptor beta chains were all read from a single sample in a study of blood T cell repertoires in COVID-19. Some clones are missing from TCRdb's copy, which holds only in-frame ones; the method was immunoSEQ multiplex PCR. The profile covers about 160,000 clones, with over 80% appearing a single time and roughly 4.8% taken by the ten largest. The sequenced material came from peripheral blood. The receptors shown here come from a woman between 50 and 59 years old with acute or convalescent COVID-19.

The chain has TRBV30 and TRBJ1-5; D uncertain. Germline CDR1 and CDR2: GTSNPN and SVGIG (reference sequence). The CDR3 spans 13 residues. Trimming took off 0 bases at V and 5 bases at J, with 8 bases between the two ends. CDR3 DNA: TGTGCCTGGAGTGTTGGTGAGGATCAGCCCCAGCATTTT. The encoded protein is CAWSVGEDQPQHF. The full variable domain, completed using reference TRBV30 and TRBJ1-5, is SQTIHQWPATLVQPVGSPLSLECTVEGTSNPNLYWYRQAAGRGLQLLFYSVGIGQISSEVPQNLSASRPQDRQFILSSKKLLLSDSGFYLCAWSVGEDQPQHFGDGTRLSIL.

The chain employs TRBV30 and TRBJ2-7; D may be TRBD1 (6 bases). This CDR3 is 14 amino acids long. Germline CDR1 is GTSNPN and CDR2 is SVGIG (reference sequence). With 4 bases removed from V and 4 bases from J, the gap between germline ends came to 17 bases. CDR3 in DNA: TGTGCCTGGAAGCCCTCGCAAGGGGGATACGAGCAGTACTTC. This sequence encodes CAWKPSQGGYEQYF.

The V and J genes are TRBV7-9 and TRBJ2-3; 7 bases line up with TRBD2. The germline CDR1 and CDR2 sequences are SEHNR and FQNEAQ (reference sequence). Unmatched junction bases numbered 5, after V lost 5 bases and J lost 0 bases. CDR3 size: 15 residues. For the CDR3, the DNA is TGTGCCAGCAGCGCACGCGGGGGTAGCACAGATACGCAGTATTTT. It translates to CASSARGGSTDTQYF.

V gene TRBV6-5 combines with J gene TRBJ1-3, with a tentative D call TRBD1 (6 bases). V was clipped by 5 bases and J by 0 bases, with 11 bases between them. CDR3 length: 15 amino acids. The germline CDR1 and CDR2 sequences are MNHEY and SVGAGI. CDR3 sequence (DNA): TGTGCCAGCAGTATCAGGGGAAACTCTGGAAACACCATATATTTT. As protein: CASSIRGNSGNTIYF.

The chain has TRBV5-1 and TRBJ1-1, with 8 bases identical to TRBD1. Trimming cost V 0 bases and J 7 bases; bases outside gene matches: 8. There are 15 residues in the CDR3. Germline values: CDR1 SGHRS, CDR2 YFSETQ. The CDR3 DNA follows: TGCGCCAGCAGCTTGGCCGGGACAGGCATCCTTGAAGCTTTCTTT. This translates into CASSLAGTGILEAFF. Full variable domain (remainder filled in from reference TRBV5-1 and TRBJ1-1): KAGVTQTPRYLIKTRGQQVTLSCSPISGHRSVSWYQQTPGQGLQFLFEYFSETQRNKGNFPGRFSGRQFSNSRSEMNVSTLELGDSALYLCASSLAGTGILEAFFGQGTRLTVV.

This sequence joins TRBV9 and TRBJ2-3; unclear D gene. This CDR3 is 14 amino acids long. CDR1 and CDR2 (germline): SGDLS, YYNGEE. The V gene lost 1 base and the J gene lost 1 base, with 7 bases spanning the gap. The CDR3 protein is CASSVKLGTDTQYF. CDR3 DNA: TGTGCCAGCAGCGTAAAACTCGGCACAGATACGCAGTATTTT.

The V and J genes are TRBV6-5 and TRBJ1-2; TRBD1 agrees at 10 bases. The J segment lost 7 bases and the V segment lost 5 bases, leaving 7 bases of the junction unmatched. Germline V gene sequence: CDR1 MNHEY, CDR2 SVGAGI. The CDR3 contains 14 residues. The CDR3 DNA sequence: TGTGCCAGCAGTCTCGGGACAGGGGTGAGTGGCTACACCTTC. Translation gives CASSLGTGVSGYTF.

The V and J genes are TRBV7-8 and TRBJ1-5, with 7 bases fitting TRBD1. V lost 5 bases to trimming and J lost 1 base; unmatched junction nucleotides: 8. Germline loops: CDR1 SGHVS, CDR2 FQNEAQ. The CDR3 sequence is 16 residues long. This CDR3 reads CASSPKQGISNQPQHF. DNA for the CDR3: TGTGCCAGCAGCCCAAAACAGGGGATAAGCAATCAGCCCCAGCATTTT.

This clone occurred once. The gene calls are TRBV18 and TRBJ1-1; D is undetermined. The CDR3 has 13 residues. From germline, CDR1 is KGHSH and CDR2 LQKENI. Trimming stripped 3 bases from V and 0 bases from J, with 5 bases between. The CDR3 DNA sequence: TGTGCCAGCTCACCTAACTTGAACACTGAAGCTTTCTTT. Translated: CASSPNLNTEAFF.

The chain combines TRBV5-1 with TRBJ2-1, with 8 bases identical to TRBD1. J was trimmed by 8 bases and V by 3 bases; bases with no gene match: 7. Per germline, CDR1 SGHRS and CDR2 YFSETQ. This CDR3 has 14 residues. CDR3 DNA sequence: TGCGCCAGCAGCTCGGGACAGGTTTTGGATGAGCAGTTCTTC. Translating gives CASSSGQVLDEQFF.

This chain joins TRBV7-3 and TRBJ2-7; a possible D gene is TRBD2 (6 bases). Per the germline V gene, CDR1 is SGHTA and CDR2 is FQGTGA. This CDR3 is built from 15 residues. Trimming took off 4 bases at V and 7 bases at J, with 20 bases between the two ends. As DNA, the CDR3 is TGTGCCAGCAGCTACGGGACTGGTGGTTCCCAGGAGCAGTACTTC. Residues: CASSYGTGGSQEQYF.

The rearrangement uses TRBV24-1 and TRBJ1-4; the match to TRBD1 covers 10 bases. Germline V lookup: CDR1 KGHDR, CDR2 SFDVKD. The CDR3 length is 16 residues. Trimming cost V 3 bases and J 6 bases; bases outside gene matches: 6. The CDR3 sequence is CATSDASGTGDEKLFF. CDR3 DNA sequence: TGTGCCACCAGTGATGCCTCCGGGACAGGGGATGAAAAACTGTTTTTT.

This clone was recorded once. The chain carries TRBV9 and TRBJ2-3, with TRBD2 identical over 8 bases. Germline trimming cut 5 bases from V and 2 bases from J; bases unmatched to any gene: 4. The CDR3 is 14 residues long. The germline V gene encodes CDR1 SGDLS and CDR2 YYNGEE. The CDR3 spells CASSSGLATDTQYF. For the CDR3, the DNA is TGTGCCAGCAGTTCTGGACTAGCCACAGATACGCAGTATTTT.

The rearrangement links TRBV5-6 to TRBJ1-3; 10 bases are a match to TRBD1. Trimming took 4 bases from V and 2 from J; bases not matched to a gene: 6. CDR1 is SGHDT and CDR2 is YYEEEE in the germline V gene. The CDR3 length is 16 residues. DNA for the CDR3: TGTGCCAGCAGCGAACCGGACAGGGGGACTGGAAACACCATATATTTT. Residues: CASSEPDRGTGNTIYF.

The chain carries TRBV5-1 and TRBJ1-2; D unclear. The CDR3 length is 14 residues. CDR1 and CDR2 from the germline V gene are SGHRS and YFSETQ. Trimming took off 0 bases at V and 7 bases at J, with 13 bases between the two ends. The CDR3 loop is CASSLVLSSGGYTF. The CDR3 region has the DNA TGCGCCAGCAGCTTGGTATTATCCTCCGGTGGCTACACCTTC.

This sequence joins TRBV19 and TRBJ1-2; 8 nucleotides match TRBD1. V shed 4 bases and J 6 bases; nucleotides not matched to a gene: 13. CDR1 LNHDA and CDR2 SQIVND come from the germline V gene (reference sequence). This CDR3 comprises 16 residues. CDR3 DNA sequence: TGTGCCAGTAGTACGGGACAGGCCACCCCTATTCATGGCTACACCTTC. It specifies CASSTGQATPIHGYTF. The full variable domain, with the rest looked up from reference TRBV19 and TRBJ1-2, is DGGITQSPKYLFRKEGQNVTLSCEQNLNHDAMYWYRQDPGQGLRLIYYSQIVNDFQKGDIAEGYSVSREKKESFPLTVTSAQKNPTAFYLCASSTGQATPIHGYTFGSGTRLTVV.

This CDR3 is CASSPSLPRTAHEQYF. Written as DNA, the CDR3 is TGTGCCAGCAGTCCTTCCCTACCGAGGACAGCCCACGAGCAGTACTTC. The chain carries TRBV27 and TRBJ2-7; D perhaps matches TRBD1 (6 bases). V was clipped by 5 bases and J by 5 bases, with 22 bases between them. CDR1 MNHEY and CDR2 SMNVEV come from the germline V gene (reference sequence). The CDR3 contains 16 residues.

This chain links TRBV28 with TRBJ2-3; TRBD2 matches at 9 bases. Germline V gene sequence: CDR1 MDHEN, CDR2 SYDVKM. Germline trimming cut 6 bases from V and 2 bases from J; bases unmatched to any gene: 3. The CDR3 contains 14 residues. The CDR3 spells CASSRTSVTDTQYF. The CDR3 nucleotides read TGTGCCAGCAGCCGGACTAGCGTCACAGATACGCAGTATTTT.

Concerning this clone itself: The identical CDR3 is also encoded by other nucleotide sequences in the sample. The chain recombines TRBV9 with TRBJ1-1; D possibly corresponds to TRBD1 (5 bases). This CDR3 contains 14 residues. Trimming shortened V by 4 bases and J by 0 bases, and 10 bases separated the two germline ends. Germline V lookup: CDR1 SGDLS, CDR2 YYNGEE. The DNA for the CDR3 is TGTGCCAGCAGCCCGCCAGGGTTGAACACTGAAGCTTTCTTT. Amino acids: CASSPPGLNTEAFF.

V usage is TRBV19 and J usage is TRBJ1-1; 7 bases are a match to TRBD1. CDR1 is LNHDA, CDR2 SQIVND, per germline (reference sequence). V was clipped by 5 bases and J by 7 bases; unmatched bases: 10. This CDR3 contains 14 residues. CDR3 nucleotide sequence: TGTGCCAGTAGTTTTAAACAGGGGCATATTGAAGCTTTCTTT. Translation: CASSFKQGHIEAFF.

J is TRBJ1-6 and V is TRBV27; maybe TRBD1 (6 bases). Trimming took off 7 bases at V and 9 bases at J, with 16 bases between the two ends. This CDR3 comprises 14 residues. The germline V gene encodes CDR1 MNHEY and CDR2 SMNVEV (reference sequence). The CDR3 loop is CASTGGGPGSPLHF. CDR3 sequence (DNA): TGTGCCAGCACCGGTGGGGGCCCTGGTTCACCCCTCCACTTT.

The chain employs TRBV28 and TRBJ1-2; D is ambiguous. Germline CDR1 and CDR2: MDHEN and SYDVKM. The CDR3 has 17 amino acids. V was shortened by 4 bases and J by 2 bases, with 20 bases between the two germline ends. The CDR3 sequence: CASSSTRIKTLNYGYTF. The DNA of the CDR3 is TGTGCCAGCAGTTCCACCCGGATTAAGACACTGAACTATGGCTACACCTTC.

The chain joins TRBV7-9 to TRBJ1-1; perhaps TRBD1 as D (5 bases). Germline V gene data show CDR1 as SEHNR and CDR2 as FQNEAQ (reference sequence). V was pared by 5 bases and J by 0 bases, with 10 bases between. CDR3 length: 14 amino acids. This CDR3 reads CASSLSGMNTEAFF. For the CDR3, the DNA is TGTGCCAGCAGCCTCTCAGGGATGAACACTGAAGCTTTCTTT.

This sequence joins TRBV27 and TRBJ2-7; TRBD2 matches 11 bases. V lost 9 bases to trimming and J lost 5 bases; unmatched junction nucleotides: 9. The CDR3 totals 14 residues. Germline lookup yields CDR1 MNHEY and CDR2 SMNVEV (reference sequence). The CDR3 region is CASGLGTSGDEQYF. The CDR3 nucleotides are TGTGCCAGTGGCCTAGGGACTAGCGGAGACGAGCAGTACTTC.

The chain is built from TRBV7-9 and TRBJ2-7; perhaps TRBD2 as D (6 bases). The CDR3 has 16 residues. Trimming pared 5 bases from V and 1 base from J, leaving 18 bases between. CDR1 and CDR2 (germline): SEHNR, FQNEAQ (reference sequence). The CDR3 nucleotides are TGTGCCAGCAGCCCCCCCACCGGGGGTTTGTCCTACGAGCAGTACTTC. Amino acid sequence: CASSPPTGGLSYEQYF.

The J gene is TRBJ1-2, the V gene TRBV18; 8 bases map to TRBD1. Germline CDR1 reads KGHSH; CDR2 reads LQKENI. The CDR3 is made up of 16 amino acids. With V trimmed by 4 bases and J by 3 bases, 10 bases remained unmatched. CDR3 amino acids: CASSRRQGPEDYGYTF. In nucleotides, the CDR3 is TGTGCCAGCTCACGTCGACAGGGGCCAGAGGACTATGGCTACACCTTC. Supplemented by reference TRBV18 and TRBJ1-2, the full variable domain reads NAGVMQNPRHLVRRRGQEARLRCSPMKGHSHVYWYRQLPEEGLKFMVYLQKENIIDESGMPKERFSAEFPKEGPSILRIQQVVRGDSAAYFCASSRRQGPEDYGYTFGSGTRLTVV.

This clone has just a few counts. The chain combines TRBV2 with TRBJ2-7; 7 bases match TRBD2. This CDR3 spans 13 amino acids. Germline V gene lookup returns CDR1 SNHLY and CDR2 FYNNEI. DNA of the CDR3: TGTGCTACAGCACTAGCGAACTCCTACGAGCAGTACTTC. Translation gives CATALANSYEQYF.

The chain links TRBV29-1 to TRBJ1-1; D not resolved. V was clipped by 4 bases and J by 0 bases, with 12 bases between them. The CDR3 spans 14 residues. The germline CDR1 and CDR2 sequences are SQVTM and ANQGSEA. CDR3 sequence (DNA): TGCAGCGTTGCAGGAGGCAGCATGAACACTGAAGCTTTCTTT. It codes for CSVAGGSMNTEAFF.

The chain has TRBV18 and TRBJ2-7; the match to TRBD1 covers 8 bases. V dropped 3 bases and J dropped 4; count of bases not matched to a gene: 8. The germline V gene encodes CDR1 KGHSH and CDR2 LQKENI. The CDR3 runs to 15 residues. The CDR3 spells CASSPTTGANYEQYF. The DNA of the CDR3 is TGTGCCAGCTCACCGACGACAGGGGCGAATTACGAGCAGTACTTC. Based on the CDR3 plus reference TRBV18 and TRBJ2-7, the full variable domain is NAGVMQNPRHLVRRRGQEARLRCSPMKGHSHVYWYRQLPEEGLKFMVYLQKENIIDESGMPKERFSAEFPKEGPSILRIQQVVRGDSAAYFCASSPTTGANYEQYFGPGTRLTVT.

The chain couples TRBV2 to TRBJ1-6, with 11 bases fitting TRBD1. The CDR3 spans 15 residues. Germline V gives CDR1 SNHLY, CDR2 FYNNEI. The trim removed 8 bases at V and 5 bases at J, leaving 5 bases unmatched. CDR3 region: CASVTGQGDNSPLHF. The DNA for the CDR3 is TGTGCCAGCGTAACGGGACAGGGGGATAATTCACCCCTCCACTTT.

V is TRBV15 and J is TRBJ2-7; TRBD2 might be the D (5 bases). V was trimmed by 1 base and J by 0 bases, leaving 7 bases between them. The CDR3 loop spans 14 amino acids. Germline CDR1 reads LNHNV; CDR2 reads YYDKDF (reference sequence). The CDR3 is CATSRGRISYEQYF. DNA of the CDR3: TGTGCCACCAGCAGAGGGAGGATCTCCTACGAGCAGTACTTC.